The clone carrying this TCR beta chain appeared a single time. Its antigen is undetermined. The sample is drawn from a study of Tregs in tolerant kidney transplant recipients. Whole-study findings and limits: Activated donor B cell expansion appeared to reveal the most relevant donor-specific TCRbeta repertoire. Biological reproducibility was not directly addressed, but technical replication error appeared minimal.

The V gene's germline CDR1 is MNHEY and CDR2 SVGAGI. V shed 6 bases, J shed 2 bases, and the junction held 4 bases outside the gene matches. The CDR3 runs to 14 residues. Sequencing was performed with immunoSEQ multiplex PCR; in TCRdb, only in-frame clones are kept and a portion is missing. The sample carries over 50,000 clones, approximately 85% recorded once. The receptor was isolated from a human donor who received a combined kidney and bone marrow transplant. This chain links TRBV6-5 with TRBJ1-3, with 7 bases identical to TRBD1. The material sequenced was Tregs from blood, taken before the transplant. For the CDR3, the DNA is TGTGCCAGCAGCCATACAGGGGCTGGAAACACCATATATTTT. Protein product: CASSHTGAGNTIYF.